This T cell receptor beta chain was retrieved from a study of T-cell reconstitution after alpha-beta-depleted transplantation in children. This CDR3 comprises 15 residues. Germline V gene sequence: CDR1 SQVTM, CDR2 ANQGSEA. Trimming cost V 3 bases and J 4 bases, with 18 bases left between them. Preparation of the TCRbeta library involved a method that used unique molecular identifiers. MiXCR, applied by TCRdb to the PCR reads, yields one record per CDR3 protein. Of about 210,000 distinct CDR3 sequences in the sample, 17% are singletons; the top ten hold approximately 40%. Study outcomes and limitations: Several patients had high TCRbeta diversity at day 60; it came from surviving recipient T cells and thymic progenitors.

This clonotype was counted between two and nine times. No antigen is known for it. The V gene is TRBV29-1, the J gene TRBJ1-1, with D possibly TRBD1 on 6 matching bases. The TCR comes from a male patient under 10 years old who had a stem cell transplant for acute lymphoblastic leukemia, so the T cells may come from the graft donor. The sequences come from PBMCs, mostly from graft donor cells, collected 360 days after TCRalphabeta/CD19-depleted stem cell transplant. CDR3 DNA: TGCAGCGTTGATGGTCGGCAGAACAGGGCCACTGAAGCTTTCTTT. Translation: CSVDGRQNRATEAFF.